This TCR beta chain was documented in a study of shared clonotypes between healthy human individuals. In the naive CD8 group, cells lacked CD45RO and were positively selected for CCR7, so terminally differentiated effector memory CD45RA+ cells were left out. Clones were sequenced by immunoSEQ multiplex PCR, and TCRdb holds only the in-frame ones, with some missing. The sample yields 2 million to 2.5 million clones, about 92% seen once. Germline V CDR1 and CDR2: MNHEY, SMNVEV (reference sequence). Trimming took 6 bases from V and 3 from J, leaving 21 bases between them. There are 16 residues in the CDR3.

The sequencing sample was made of naive CD8+ T cells from PBMCs. This clonotype originated in a man between 18 and 29 years old in good health. Some clones in this sample may be carry-over from other donors' samples. The chain recombines TRBV27 with TRBJ2-7; D might be TRBD1 or TRBD2, each matching 5 bases. The DNA for the CDR3 is TGTGCCAGCAGCCCCGGAGTGGGGACCCTTCACTACGAGCAGTACTTC. Amino acids: CASSPGVGTLHYEQYF.